The rows below give T cell receptor beta chains drawn from one sample of a study of primary melanoma T cells and metastatic recurrence. Clones were read by immunoSEQ multiplex PCR, and TCRdb kept only the in-frame ones, dropping some. In the table there are over 750 clones, more than 75% of which are singletons. The source material was melanoma tumor tissue. The receptors stem from a human donor with melanoma. CDR3s include the opening cysteine and the closing phenylalanine or tryptophan. D genes are given only for firm matches. Size is omitted from some rows. Given values are once, few, many or a class for expanded clones.

cdr3_nt cdr3_aa j_call clone_size v_call d_call
TGTGCCATCAGCCCCGGGCTCAAAGCGGGAGGCCAAGAGACCCAGTACTTC CAISPGLKAGGQETQYF TRBJ2-5 - TRBV6-8 TRBD2
TGTGCAAGTCGCTTAGTCGGGGGTCACACTGAAGCTTTCTTT CASRLVGGHTEAFF TRBJ1-1 - TRBV12-2 -
TGCGCCAGCAGCTTAGCAGGGAGCAACCAAGAGACCCAGTACTTC CASSLAGSNQETQYF TRBJ2-5 - TRBV5-1 -
TGTGCCAGCAGCCGAGTGGTAGCGGGATCTAATGAGCAGTTCTTC CASSRVVAGSNEQFF TRBJ2-1 - TRBV11-3 TRBD2
TGTGCCAGCAGTTACCCTACTAGCGGGGAGGATACGCAGTATTTT CASSYPTSGEDTQYF TRBJ2-3 - TRBV6-8 TRBD2
TGTGCTAGCAGCTTAGACACCAATCAGCCCCAGCATTTT CASSLDTNQPQHF TRBJ1-5 - TRBV7-4 -
TGTGCCAGCTCAGATACAGGGAGTGTGGGGAACACTGAAGCTTTCTTT CASSDTGSVGNTEAFF TRBJ1-1 - TRBV18 -
TGCAGCGTTGCTTCGACAGGGTCAGGAAACACCATATATTTT CSVASTGSGNTIYF TRBJ1-3 once TRBV29-1 TRBD1
TGTGCCAGTAGTCTTAGGACAGGCAACAATGAGCAGTTCTTC CASSLRTGNNEQFF TRBJ2-1 - TRBV19 TRBD1
TGTGCCAGCTCACCCGCCGACAGGTCCTACGAGCAGTACTTC CASSPADRSYEQYF TRBJ2-7 - TRBV18 -
TGTGCCAGCACCCCGGGAGGGCCCGTTCTAGAGACCCAGTACTTC CASTPGGPVLETQYF TRBJ2-5 - TRBV11-3 TRBD2
TGTGCCAGCAGCTCCCTGAGGGGGAATGAGCAGTTCTTC CASSSLRGNEQFF TRBJ2-1 - TRBV25-1 -
TGTGCCAGCAGCCAAGAGGACCGGCGGGTCTCCTACAATGAGCAGTTCTTC CASSQEDRRVSYNEQFF TRBJ2-1 - TRBV14 -
TGTGCCAGCTCACCTGACCTCCAAGAGACCCAGTACTTC CASSPDLQETQYF TRBJ2-5 - TRBV18 -
TGCGCCAGCAATTTCTACGCGAACACCGGGGAGCTGTTTTTT CASNFYANTGELFF TRBJ2-2 - TRBV10-2 -
TGTGCCAGCAGCTGGGCAGGGGGAAACACTGAAGCTTTCTTT CASSWAGGNTEAFF TRBJ1-1 - TRBV11-3 TRBD1
TGTGCCAGCAGCTTGGGGAGACAGGGCCACGAGCAGTACTTC CASSLGRQGHEQYF TRBJ2-7 - TRBV11-3 TRBD1
TGTGCCAGCAGTTTTGAGTGGAATCAGCCCCAGCATTTT CASSFEWNQPQHF TRBJ1-5 - TRBV28 -
TGTGCCACCAGCAGAGTCCGCCTCGCCTACGAGCAGTACTTC CATSRVRLAYEQYF TRBJ2-7 - TRBV15 -
TGTGCCAGCAGCTTAGAATTTGGCAGCAAGAACACTGAAGCTTTCTTT CASSLEFGSKNTEAFF TRBJ1-1 - TRBV7-8 -
TGCGCCAGCACCCGGGACAGGGAAGAGACCCAGTACTTC CASTRDREETQYF TRBJ2-5 - TRBV10-2 TRBD1
TGTGCCAGCAGCCTCAGCGGGAGTAATTCCAATGAGCAGTTCTTC CASSLSGSNSNEQFF TRBJ2-1 - TRBV7-1 TRBD2
TGTGCCAGCAGCTCAGGACTAGTAGAGACCCAGTACTTC CASSSGLVETQYF TRBJ2-5 - TRBV7-1 -